The T cell receptor (beta chain) described here comes from a study of T cell repertoires and leukemia-associated antigens (dated by TCRdb to the late 2010s). In terms of the full investigation: Each sample yielded about 5.1 to 7 million read pairs and roughly 3.3 to 5.0 million effective reads, 15 million to 20 million effective reads overall. Using in vitro peptide stimulation of healthy T cells, the study sought to determine the antigen recognized by a TCR Vbeta21 clone earlier detected in CML patients. The paper as a whole reports these results and caveats: Numbers of Vbeta genes (about 60), Jbeta genes (14), VDJ rearrangements and unique CDR3s did not differ significantly among the four groups. The antigen specificity and function of the expanded clones were not directly tested and needed further investigation.

Total RNA was extracted from the cultured T cells using TRIzol reagent. 5' rapid amplification of cDNA ends (5'RACE) was used to amplify TCRbeta libraries from RNA. Library concentration and integrity were checked with Qubit, an Agilent instrument, and quantitative PCR before sequencing. A commercial service provider sequenced the qualified libraries on Illumina HiSeq or MiSeq. As for the original processing: TCR sequences in each sample were identified using MiXCR version 1.8.2. To qualify, a clone needed a CDR3 longer than four amino acids, an in-frame nucleotide length, and no stop codon. A read containing the complete CDR3 structure was defined as an effective read. Expanded clones were validated by RT-PCR with 24 Vbeta primers, GeneScan spectratyping, and Sanger sequencing. TCRdb's own reprocessing of the public reads used fastp at Q25 and MiXCR and kept productive beta chains. Rows are combined by CDR3 protein, so each entry shows the most common genes and DNA. The V and J calls and clone size are TCRdb's, not the authors'. The sample profile shows more than 12,000 distinct CDR3 sequences; over 30% of them were found once. The ten largest clones add up to approximately 8.7% of the sample.

A few counts support this clonotype. Its specific antigen is unknown. Per-base quality was not reported, and no clone a single base away is much larger than it. CD3+ T cells were first rested overnight at less than 3 million cells/mL in RPMI 1640 without fetal bovine serum. MACS immunomagnetic beads were used, per the manufacturer's instructions, to isolate CD3+ T cells from PBMCs. The germline V gene sets CDR1 to SGHRS and CDR2 to YFSETQ. There are 15 amino acids in the CDR3, from cysteine to phenylalanine inclusive. Only the CDR3 DNA is retained, 45 bases long and in frame from the first base. The junction shows trimming of 4 bases on V and 10 bases on J, plus 18 bases between the germline ends.

In this chain, TRBV5-1 is recombined with TRBJ1-6; no D gene can be assigned with confidence. This TCR was sampled from a female donor in good health. Sequencing was performed on CD3+ T cells sorted from blood and cultured. The DNA is TGCGCCAGCAGCCTCGAGCCCTCTCCCGCATCACCCCTCCACTTT. This is translated as CASSLEPSPASPLHF.